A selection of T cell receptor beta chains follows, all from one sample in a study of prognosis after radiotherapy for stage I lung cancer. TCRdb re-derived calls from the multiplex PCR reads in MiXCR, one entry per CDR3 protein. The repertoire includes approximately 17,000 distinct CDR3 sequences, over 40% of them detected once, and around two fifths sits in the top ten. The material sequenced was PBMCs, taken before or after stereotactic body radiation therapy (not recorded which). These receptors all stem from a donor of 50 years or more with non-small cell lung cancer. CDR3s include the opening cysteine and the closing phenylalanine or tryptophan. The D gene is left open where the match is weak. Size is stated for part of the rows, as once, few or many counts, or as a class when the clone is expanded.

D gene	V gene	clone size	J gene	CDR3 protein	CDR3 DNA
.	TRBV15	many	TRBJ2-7	CATSRDFVRDGRSYEQYF	TGTGCCACCAGCAGAGATTTCGTGAGGGACGGACGCTCCTACGAGCAGTACTTC
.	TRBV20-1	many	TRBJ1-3	CSASGGGNTIYF	TGCAGTGCTAGTGGGGGGGGAAACACCATATATTTT
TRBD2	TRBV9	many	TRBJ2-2	CASSVVTGGPNTGELFF	TGTGCCAGCAGCGTAGTCACGGGGGGGCCGAACACCGGGGAGCTGTTTTTT
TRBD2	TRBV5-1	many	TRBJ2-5	CASSFTGLAGGPEETQYF	TGCGCCAGCAGCTTTACGGGACTAGCGGGGGGACCGGAAGAGACCCAGTACTTC
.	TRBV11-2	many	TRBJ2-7	CASSRTLGGPSYEQYF	TGTGCCAGCAGCCGAACCCTCGGGGGGCCGTCCTACGAGCAGTACTTC
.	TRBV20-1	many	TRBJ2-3	CSAFGLGTDTQYF	TGCAGTGCTTTCGGACTGGGCACAGATACGCAGTATTTT
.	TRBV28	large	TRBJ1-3	CASSPQVTGNTIYF	TGTGCCAGCAGTCCACAGGTTACCGGAAACACCATATATTTT
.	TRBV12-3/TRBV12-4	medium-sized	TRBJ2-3	CASEKLGTDTQYF	TGTGCCAGCGAGAAATTGGGCACAGATACGCAGTATTTT
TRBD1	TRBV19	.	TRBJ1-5	CASSIRGTGLSTTSGNQPQHF	TGTGCCAGTAGTATTCGCGGGACAGGGTTATCGACTACCTCCGGCAATCAGCCCCAGCATTTT
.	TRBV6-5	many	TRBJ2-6	CASSYGRGLGGGGANVLTF	TGTGCCAGCAGTTACGGGCGGGGGCTGGGAGGGGGTGGGGCCAACGTCCTGACTTTC
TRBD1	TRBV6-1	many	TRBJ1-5	CASSAGTGERWSNQPQHF	TGTGCCAGCAGTGCCGGGACAGGGGAGAGATGGAGCAATCAGCCCCAGCATTTT
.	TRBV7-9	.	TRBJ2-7	CASSSPEQGGDYEQYF	TGTGCCAGCAGCTCCCCCGAACAAGGGGGGGACTACGAGCAGTACTTC
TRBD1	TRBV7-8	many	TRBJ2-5	CASRESGTGIGGETQYF	TGTGCCAGCAGGGAATCCGGGACAGGGATCGGGGGTGAGACCCAGTACTTC
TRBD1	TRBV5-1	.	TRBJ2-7	CASSFEGATYEQYF	TGCGCCAGCAGCTTCGAGGGGGCCACCTACGAGCAGTACTTC
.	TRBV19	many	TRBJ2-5	CASSLLGRRTETQYF	TGTGCCAGTAGTCTCCTGGGACGCCGCACGGAGACCCAGTACTTC
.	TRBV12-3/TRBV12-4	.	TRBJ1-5	CASSLSTRNQPQHF	TGTGCCAGCAGTTTGAGCACACGAAATCAGCCCCAGCATTTT
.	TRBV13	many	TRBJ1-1	CASSRGLAEAFF	TGTGCCAGCAGCCGGGGGCTCGCTGAAGCTTTCTTT
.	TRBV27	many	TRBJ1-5	CASSLRGGENQPQHF	TGTGCCAGCAGTTTACGGGGGGGTGAGAATCAGCCCCAGCATTTT
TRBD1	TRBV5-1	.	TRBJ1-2	CASRGTASYGYTF	TGCGCCAGCAGAGGGACAGCTTCATATGGCTACACCTTC
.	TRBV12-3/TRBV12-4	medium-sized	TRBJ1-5	CASSVTGYDQPQHF	TGTGCCAGCAGTGTGACAGGATACGATCAGCCCCAGCATTTT
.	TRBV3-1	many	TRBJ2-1	CASSLVTTLGEQFF	TGTGCCAGCAGCCTTGTGACTACCTTGGGTGAGCAGTTCTTC
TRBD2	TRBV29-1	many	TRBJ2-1	CSVEVTARLAGGLPYNEQFF	TGCAGCGTTGAAGTAACAGCAAGACTAGCGGGGGGGCTGCCCTACAATGAGCAGTTCTTC
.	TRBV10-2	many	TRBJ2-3	CASSEGSTDTQYF	TGCGCCAGCAGTGAGGGTTCCACAGATACGCAGTATTTT
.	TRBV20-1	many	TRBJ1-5	CSAGGGDQPQHF	TGCAGTGCGGGAGGGGGTGACCAGCCCCAGCATTTT
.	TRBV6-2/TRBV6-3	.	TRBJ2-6	CASTQSSGANVLTF	TGTGCCAGCACTCAATCCTCTGGGGCCAACGTCCTGACTTTC
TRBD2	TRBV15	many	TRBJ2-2	CATSRDLAGGDTGELFF	TGTGCCACCAGCAGGGACCTAGCGGGGGGAGACACCGGGGAGCTGTTTTTT
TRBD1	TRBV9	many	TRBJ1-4	CASRGTAGEVEKLFF	TGTGCCAGCAGGGGGACAGCCGGGGAAGTGGAAAAACTGTTTTTT
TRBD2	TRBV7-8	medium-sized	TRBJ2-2	CASSFLAGGNTGELFF	TGTGCCAGCAGCTTCCTAGCGGGGGGGAACACCGGGGAGCTGTTTTTT
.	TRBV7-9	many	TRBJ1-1	CASSLPRFQGNTEAFF	TGTGCCAGCAGCTTACCGCGTTTTCAGGGGAACACTGAAGCTTTCTTT